A single sample is the source of the 5 T cell receptor beta chains below, sequenced in a study of identical twins. A single record per CDR3 protein comes from TCRdb applying MiXCR to the 5' RACE reads. The data hold hundreds of thousands of distinct CDR3 sequences, with 7.1% observed a single time. This sample also belongs to another study, concerning yellow fever vaccine responses in identical twins.

Sequenced: PBMCs. Every receptor here comes from a woman between 18 and 29 years old in good health.

The rearrangement links TRBV20-1 to TRBJ2-4, with 8 bases fitting TRBD2. Per germline, CDR1 DFQATT and CDR2 SNEGSKA (reference sequence). The CDR3 is 15 amino acids. V was clipped by 1 base and J by 4 bases; unmatched bases: 6. CDR3 nucleotides: TGCAGTGCTAGAGGGGGTTCTAGCGGGAAAAACATTCAGTACTTC. The encoded protein is CSARGGSSGKNIQYF.

This clonotype has at least ten counts. V and J are TRBV20-1 and TRBJ2-1; TRBD2 agrees at 14 bases. CDR1 and CDR2 from the germline V gene are DFQATT and SNEGSKA (reference sequence). CDR3 length: 16 amino acids. J lost 6 bases, V lost 2 bases, and 6 bases had no gene match. The DNA for the CDR3 is TGCAGTGCTAGATATTACGGGACTAGCGGGAGCAATGAGCAGTTCTTC. Its protein is CSARYYGTSGSNEQFF.

This clonotype was recorded at least ten times. One end of the junction fails to match germline, which may point to a read error. The chain recombines TRBV12-3 or TRBV12-4 with TRBJ2-1, with 11 nucleotides matching TRBD2. This CDR3 is 17 amino acids long. CDR3 region: CASRLAGGKVGNNEQFF. The CDR3 DNA reads as TGTGCCAGCAGGTTAGCGGGAGGGAAAGTAGGTAACAATGAGCAGTTCTTC.

The chain employs TRBV12-3 or TRBV12-4 and TRBJ2-1; 12 positions agree with TRBD2. This CDR3 has 19 amino acids. The ends lost 4 bases at V and 0 bases at J; junction bases unmatched: 10. CDR3: CASSSSGRAGVSSYNEQFF. Written as DNA, the CDR3 is TGTGCCAGCAGTTCTAGCGGGAGGGCCGGAGTAAGCTCCTACAATGAGCAGTTCTTC.

The table lists this clonotype with many counts. The chain combines TRBV6-1 with TRBJ1-1; D is perhaps TRBD1 (5 bases). From germline, CDR1 is MNHNS and CDR2 SASEGT. The germline V and J ends were trimmed by 3 bases and 4 bases, with 9 bases remaining between them. The CDR3 consists of 13 residues. CDR3 protein: CASSDLRVTEAFF. For the CDR3, the DNA is TGTGCCAGCAGTGACCTCAGGGTCACTGAAGCTTTCTTT.